These 2 T cell receptor beta chains share one sample of origin, sequenced in a study of T cells in Graves' hyperthyroidism and ophthalmopathy. What was amplified from RNA transcripts were TCR beta CDR3 regions. Initially, a first-round RT-PCR of the TCR CDR3 employed the HTBI primer set. TCRdb re-analysed the multiplex PCR reads in MiXCR, keeping a single row per CDR3 protein. Of some 720,000 distinct CDR3 sequences listed, less than 20% are singletons. Material for sequencing was blood. Receptor source: a man aged 18 to 30 with Graves' hyperthyroidism.

At least ten counts were recorded for this clonotype. The J gene is TRBJ1-2, the V gene TRBV12-3 or TRBV12-4, with D possibly matching TRBD1 (5 bases). The CDR3 length is 12 residues. V lost 10 bases and J lost 4, with 13 bases in between. CDR3 sequence: CATGGGSYGYTF. CDR3 nucleotides: TGTGCCACTGGGGGGGGATCCTATGGCTACACCTTC.

This clonotype was observed many times. The V gene is TRBV30, the J gene TRBJ1-2, with D uncertain. Germline V CDR1 and CDR2: GTSNPN, SVGIG (reference sequence). The CDR3 runs to 14 residues. Between the trimmed V and J ends, which lost 4 bases and 2 bases, there was a span of 14 bases. Here the CDR3 reads CAWNELVFNYGYTF. The CDR3 nucleotides are TGTGCCTGGAATGAGTTAGTGTTCAACTATGGCTACACCTTC.